This is a list of T cell receptor beta chains from one sample in a study of neurological immune-mediated disorders. TCRdb re-derived calls from the 5' RACE reads in MiXCR, one entry per CDR3 protein. The sample lists roughly 38,000 distinct CDR3 sequences; over 8.5% were seen once. What was sequenced was PBMCs. Source of these receptors: a man in his 60s with HTLV-1-associated myelopathy (HAM/TSP). Both conserved end residues are part of each CDR3. D genes are given only for firm matches. The size entry is marked missing in some rows and otherwise reads once, few, many or a size class.

>TRBJ2-5|TRBV20-1|many|.
CSARGSGNGETQYF
TGCAGTGCTAGAGGGTCAGGGAATGGGGAGACCCAGTACTTC
>TRBJ2-7|TRBV10-2|many|.
CASSGRSYEQYF
TGCGCCAGCAGCGGACGCTCCTACGAGCAGTACTTC
>TRBJ2-7|TRBV6-2/TRBV6-3|many|TRBD2
CASSETSGAYEQYF
TGTGCCAGCAGTGAGACTAGCGGCGCCTACGAGCAGTACTTC
>TRBJ2-2|TRBV6-1|.|TRBD1
CASREGLGGFTGELFF
TGTGCCAGCAGGGAAGGGTTAGGGGGCTTCACCGGGGAGCTGTTTTTT
>TRBJ1-2|TRBV29-1|many|.
CSVEDGSRKDGYTF
TGCAGCGTTGAAGACGGGTCCCGGAAAGATGGCTACACCTTC
>TRBJ2-1|TRBV4-3|.|.
CTSSPQGLDYNEQFF
TGCACCAGTAGCCCCCAGGGTCTAGACTACAATGAGCAGTTCTTC
>TRBJ2-1|TRBV6-5|many|TRBD2
CASSYSRLAGGPSQFF
TGTGCCAGCAGTTATTCGAGACTAGCGGGAGGGCCATCCCAGTTCTTC
>TRBJ2-5|TRBV6-5|.|.
CASSYSYRETEYF
TGTGCCAGCAGTTACTCGTACCGGGAAACCGAGTACTTC
>TRBJ2-7|TRBV6-6|few|TRBD2
CASTYGRGGYTYEQYF
TGTGCCAGCACCTATGGGAGGGGCGGGTATACCTACGAGCAGTACTTC
>TRBJ2-1|TRBV7-2|many|TRBD2
CASSLGASGGRGEQFF
TGTGCCAGCAGCTTAGGGGCTAGCGGGGGCCGGGGTGAGCAGTTCTTC
>TRBJ2-7|TRBV20-1|many|.
CSARTSRYEQYF
TGCAGTGCTAGAACTAGCCGTTACGAGCAGTACTTC
>TRBJ2-1|TRBV20-1|many|.
CSARLVVAPYNEQFF
TGCAGTGCTAGATTGGTGGTAGCGCCTTACAATGAGCAGTTCTTC
>TRBJ2-3|TRBV20-1|.|.
CSATPMTRASTDTKYF
TGCAGTGCCACTCCCATGACCCGGGCTAGCACAGATACGAAGTATTTT
>TRBJ1-2|TRBV12-3/TRBV12-4|many|TRBD1
CASSSTGGSYGYTF
TGTGCCAGCAGCTCCACAGGGGGATCCTATGGCTACACCTTC
>TRBJ2-7|TRBV5-5|many|.
CASSSLPNYEQYF
TGTGCCAGCAGCTCCCTCCCTAACTACGAGCAGTACTTC
>TRBJ2-3|TRBV12-3/TRBV12-4|.|.
CASNSATTSSDTQYF
TGTGCCAGCAATTCCGCGACTACCAGCTCAGATACGCAGTATTTT
>TRBJ2-6|TRBV20-1|many|.
CSARGGLAGANVLTF
TGCAGTGCTAGAGGAGGGTTGGCTGGGGCCAACGTCCTGACTTTC
>TRBJ2-5|TRBV30|.|.
CAWSEGSRETQYF
TGTGCCTGGAGTGAGGGCAGCCGGGAGACCCAGTACTTC
>TRBJ2-3|TRBV5-1|.|TRBD2
CASSGGTSGGTDTQYF
TGCGCCAGCAGCGGCGGGACTAGCGGGGGGACAGATACGCAGTATTTT
>TRBJ1-6|TRBV4-3|many|TRBD1
CASSQVRTGEEPLHF
TGCGCCAGCAGCCAAGTCAGGACAGGGGAGGAACCCCTCCACTTT
>TRBJ2-1|TRBV20-1|many|.
CSAGRRDRDEQFF
TGCAGTGCGGGTCGGCGGGATCGGGATGAGCAGTTCTTC
>TRBJ2-7|TRBV6-1|.|TRBD1
CASRTGGTYEQYF
TGTGCCAGCCGGACAGGGGGCACCTACGAGCAGTACTTC
>TRBJ2-3|TRBV14|many|TRBD2
CASSRMVGTSGTDTQYF
TGTGCCAGCAGCCGCATGGTCGGGACTAGCGGCACAGATACGCAGTATTTT
>TRBJ2-5|TRBV30|many|.
CAWSVLETQYF
TGTGCCTGGAGTGTACTTGAGACCCAGTACTTC
>TRBJ2-7|TRBV7-9|.|TRBD2
CDSSLESTSGLYEQYF
TGTGACAGCAGCTTGGAGTCGACTAGCGGGCTATACGAGCAGTACTTC
>TRBJ2-1|TRBV5-6|many|TRBD2
CASSRGLDLYNEQFF
TGTGCCAGCAGCCGAGGACTAGACCTCTACAATGAGCAGTTCTTC
>TRBJ2-3|TRBV5-8|.|TRBD2
CASIPSGLAVTDTLYF
TGTGCCAGCATCCCCTCGGGTCTAGCGGTTACAGATACGCTGTATTTT
>TRBJ2-2|TRBV7-9|many|.
CARPMDENTGELFF
TGTGCCAGACCGATGGACGAAAACACCGGGGAGCTGTTTTTT
>TRBJ2-3|TRBV5-1|many|.
CASSYLKSPDTQYF
TGCGCCAGCAGCTACCTAAAAAGCCCAGATACGCAGTATTTT
>TRBJ2-2|TRBV7-2|many|.
CASSRTPSSYTGELFF
TGTGCCAGCAGCCGCACCCCCAGTTCTTACACCGGGGAGCTGTTTTTT
>TRBJ1-1|TRBV20-1|many|TRBD1
CSAPITGEYEAFF
TGCAGTGCTCCGATTACAGGGGAATATGAAGCTTTCTTT
>TRBJ2-2|TRBV3-1|many|TRBD1
CASKQQGARNTGELFF
TGTGCCAGCAAACAACAGGGGGCAAGGAACACCGGGGAGCTGTTTTTT
>TRBJ2-5|TRBV20-1|.|TRBD2
CSARGLAEQETQYF
TGCAGTGCTAGAGGGCTAGCGGAACAAGAGACCCAGTACTTC
>TRBJ1-1|TRBV12-3/TRBV12-4|few|.
CASSLGLRGRAFF
TGTGCCAGCAGCTTGGGGCTCAGGGGAAGGGCTTTCTTT
>TRBJ1-1|TRBV25-1|many|TRBD1
CASSRGTGGYAFF
TGTGCCAGCAGTCGCGGGACAGGGGGGTACGCTTTCTTT
>TRBJ1-2|TRBV6-1|many|TRBD1
CASSLGQGENYGYTF
TGTGCCAGCAGTCTGGGACAGGGGGAGAACTATGGCTACACCTTC
>TRBJ1-2|TRBV12-3/TRBV12-4|.|.
CASSLRQGYGYTF
TGTGCCAGCAGTTTAAGGCAGGGGTATGGCTACACCTTC
>TRBJ2-7|TRBV20-1|many|.
CSANKGLDSYEQYF
TGCAGTGCTAATAAGGGACTTGACTCCTACGAGCAGTACTTC
>TRBJ2-7|TRBV4-3|many|.
CASSQGVGGEAYEQYF
TGCGCCAGCAGCCAAGGTGTTGGGGGTGAGGCTTACGAGCAGTACTTC
>TRBJ1-2|TRBV12-3/TRBV12-4|.|TRBD1
CASRTGTGAYCGYNF
TGTGCCAGCAGAACCGGGACAGGGGCGTATTGTGGCTACAACTTC
>TRBJ2-7|TRBV6-6|many|TRBD1
CASSTTRGNLYEQYF
TGTGCCAGCAGTACGACCAGGGGGAATCTCTACGAGCAGTACTTC